The 3 T cell receptor beta chains listed next were all sequenced from one sample in a study of Ad26.COV2.S vaccination and SARS-CoV-2 variants. This sample's treatment: 19 received Ad26.COV2.S at low or high dose, single or two shots; several received placebo; per-sample allocation not given. Each sample was drawn 63 days after the first injection (of vaccine or placebo). Profiling relied on immunoSEQ multiplex PCR, and the TCRdb table lists in-frame clones only, not all of them. The table includes 200,000 to 300,000 clones, roughly nine tenths detected once. This specimen was peripheral blood, taken in a trial of Ad26.COV2.S vaccine versus placebo. These receptors all stem from a person between 18 and 59 years old who received the Ad26.COV2.S COVID-19 vaccine or a placebo.

The genes are TRBV2 and TRBJ1-5; D is uncertain. Germline V gives CDR1 SNHLY, CDR2 FYNNEI. The CDR3 is made up of 13 amino acids. V dropped 1 base and J dropped 3 bases, with 4 bases sitting between them. The CDR3 DNA reads as TGTGCCAGCAGTGAAGGTGCCAATCAGCCCCAGCATTTT. Protein sequence: CASSEGANQPQHF.

CDR3 sequence (DNA): TGTGCCATCAGTGGGGGGCCAGGCTCCTACAATGAGCAGTTCTTC. Its protein product is CAISGGPGSYNEQFF. This sequence joins TRBV10-3 and TRBJ2-1, with a weak D call TRBD1 (6 bases). This CDR3 comprises 15 residues. V was trimmed by 4 bases and J by 0 bases, leaving 10 bases between them. In germline, CDR1 is ENHRY, CDR2 SYGVKD.

The chain carries TRBV24-1 and TRBJ2-2; possible D gene TRBD1, 6 bases. Germline-derived CDR1 and CDR2 are KGHDR and SFDVKD. Trimming removed 3 bases from V and 2 bases from J, with 12 bases in between. The CDR3 contains 16 residues. The CDR3 is CATSDLGHTNTGELFF. The DNA for the CDR3 is TGTGCCACCAGTGATCTGGGACACACAAACACCGGGGAGCTGTTTTTT.